One sample yielded the 7 T cell receptor beta chains listed below, sequenced in a study of graft-versus-host responses after intestinal transplantation. Sequenced by immunoSEQ multiplex PCR; TCRdb stores in-frame clones only, minus some. The table records 80,000 to 100,000 clones, about nine tenths of them present only once. Antigen specificity for these receptors is unknown. The material was unstimulated CD4+ T cells sorted from spleen or lymph node cells, obtained before intestinal transplant. Source of these receptors: a human donor who received an intestinal transplant.

V gene TRBV28 combines with J gene TRBJ1-1; the D is unclear. The germline V and J ends were trimmed by 2 bases and 1 base, with 14 bases remaining between them. The CDR3 sequence is 16 residues long. The germline gives CDR1 MDHEN, CDR2 SYDVKM. The DNA for the CDR3 is TGTGCCAGCAGTTTAAAAGTCGGGGTCGGGAACACTGAAGCTTTCTTT. Encoded protein: CASSLKVGVGNTEAFF.

This chain uses TRBV19 with TRBJ1-2; 7 bases agree with TRBD1. The CDR3 extends over 13 amino acids. The V gene's germline CDR1 is LNHDA and CDR2 SQIVND (reference sequence). J gave up 5 bases and V 5 bases, and 5 bases lay outside the gene matches. The CDR3 DNA reads TGTGCCAGTAGTCAGGGACAGTATTATGGCTACACCTTC. Translating it yields CASSQGQYYGYTF. Based on the CDR3 plus reference TRBV19 and TRBJ1-2, the full variable domain is DGGITQSPKYLFRKEGQNVTLSCEQNLNHDAMYWYRQDPGQGLRLIYYSQIVNDFQKGDIAEGYSVSREKKESFPLTVTSAQKNPTAFYLCASSQGQYYGYTFGSGTRLTVV.

This clone was recorded once. The chain joins TRBV5-5 to TRBJ1-6; D is perhaps TRBD1 (6 bases). This CDR3 is built from 15 residues. Deletions cut 4 bases from V and 6 bases from J, with 14 bases between. Germline V gives CDR1 SGHKS, CDR2 YYEKEE (reference sequence). In DNA, the CDR3 is TGTGCCAGCAGCCACCTTTGGACAGCTAATTCACCCCTCCACTTT. Encoded protein: CASSHLWTANSPLHF.

Only a few counts were recorded for this clone. The chain uses TRBV7-9 and TRBJ2-7, with a possible D match to TRBD1 (6 bases). Germline V lookup: CDR1 SEHNR, CDR2 FQNEAQ (reference sequence). The CDR3 has 14 residues. Trimming took 2 bases from V and 7 from J, leaving 15 bases between them. CDR3 DNA: TGTGCCAGCAGCTTAAGCGCGACCCAGGGGGAGCAGTACTTC. Its protein is CASSLSATQGEQYF.

V and J are TRBV11-2 and TRBJ1-2, with D possibly matching TRBD1 (5 bases). V lost 5 bases, J lost 4 bases, and 26 bases lay in between. This CDR3 region has 18 residues. CDR1 SGHAT and CDR2 FQNNGV come from the germline V gene. The CDR3 is CASSPRPTFGGSSYGYTF. CDR3 nucleotide sequence: TGTGCCAGCAGCCCCCGTCCGACTTTCGGGGGGTCGAGCTATGGCTACACCTTC.

This chain joins TRBV6-4 and TRBJ1-2; D ambiguous. The ends were cut back, 0 bases at V and 8 bases at J, with 10 bases in the middle. Looked up from germline, CDR1 is MRHNA and CDR2 is SNTAGT. This CDR3 has 13 residues. CDR3 loop: CASSDSFAGGYTF. The CDR3 DNA reads as TGTGCCAGCAGTGACTCGTTTGCGGGGGGCTACACCTTC.

This sequence joins TRBV6-5 and TRBJ1-3, with a weak D call TRBD1 (5 bases). V lost 2 bases and J lost 4, with 12 bases in between. CDR3 length: 15 amino acids. Germline V lookup: CDR1 MNHEY, CDR2 SVGAGI. The CDR3 DNA is TGTGCCAGCAGTTACGGCAGGGTAGGGGGAAACACCATATATTTT. The encoded protein is CASSYGRVGGNTIYF.